The present T cell receptor (beta chain) was sequenced within a study of blood T cell repertoires in COVID-19 (dated by TCRdb to the early 2020s). About the study as a whole: Collaborator samples came from the United States, Italy and Spain and covered acute and convalescent phases of COVID-19. The material from the prospective study consisted of cDNA or gDNA derived from T cells, B-cell-depleted T cells, or PBMCs. Subjects who had been exposed to COVID-19, were actively infected with it, or had recovered from it provided the deeply sampled blood TCRbeta repertoires that made up the dataset. The repertoires were released in a freely available public database meant as a resource for research on the immune response to SARS-CoV-2. The samples were drawn from the first 160 participants of the ongoing ImmuneRACE study and from more than 1,000 subjects provided by 6 global collaborators. A de-identified subject ID, COVID-19 status, age in years and sex were almost always included in the sample metadata. Where HLA class I and class II types were available, the types were taken from metadata supplied by the sample provider, not from assay-based typing.

From the germline V gene, CDR1 is MGHDK and CDR2 is SYGVNS. There are 14 amino acids in the CDR3, from cysteine to phenylalanine inclusive. Only the CDR3 DNA stays, 42 bases, in frame from base 1. Deletion took 2 bases off V and 16 bases off J, with a span of 21 bases between the germline ends. In Seattle, one collaborating source enrolled patients while the infection was active and tracked those patients longitudinally over the course of disease. Each collaborating institution followed its own protocols to collect whole blood in K2EDTA tubes. For TCRbeta analysis, collaborators shipped samples in one of three forms: frozen whole blood, isolated PBMCs, or DNA extracted from either of those sample types. In the case of this clone: Its antigen remains unidentified. No base quality information exists; no much larger clone differs at one position.

The research as a whole found: The quantity of clinical and demographic metadata differed by source and by participant and was supplied without curation.

TCRbeta CDR3 regions were amplified from genomic DNA using the immunoSEQ Assay, a bias-controlled multiplex PCR. The original pipeline was this. Nucleated cell counts per sample were estimated from amplification of reference gene primers within the assay. To quantify the absolute abundance of each unique TCRbeta CDR3 rearrangement, sequence reads were collapsed and filtered. For each sample, productive Simpson clonality was calculated by taking the square root of Simpson's diversity index across productive rearrangements. TCRdb re-hosts the immuneACCESS table, in-frame sequences only. Its copies lack some clones; in the studies checked, an unresolved V gene accounts for under half of them, and the cause for the rest is not known. Clone size and the V and J calls come from that table; the DNA yielded D and trimming. A total of 300,000 to 400,000 clones appear in this sample, 87% of them only once. Around 10% of the sample comes from the top ten.

Sequenced material: peripheral blood. This chain is built from TRBV25-1 and TRBJ2-4; tentative D gene TRBD1, with 6 bases matching. The source is a man aged 25-45 years with COVID-19, enrolled during active disease. The nucleotide sequence is given as TGTGCCAGCAGTGAACCAGGGGTACACCCCAGCGTCTACTTC. Its protein reads: CASSEPGVHPSVYF. This CDR3, with the reference TRBV25-1 and TRBJ2-4 proteins standing in past its ends, gives the full variable domain EADIYQTPRYLVIGTGKKITLECSQTMGHDKMYWYQQDPGMELHLIHYSYGVNSTEKGDLSSESTVSRIRTEHFPLTLESARPSHTSQYLCASSEPGVHPSVYFGAGTRLSVL.